The 19 T cell receptor beta chains below come from one sample, sequenced in a study of T cell responses to AZD1222 COVID-19 vaccine. Profiled with immunoSEQ multiplex PCR; TCRdb holds only in-frame clones, not every one. The sample shows 89,000 or so clones, 75% to 95% of them seen only once. The sequencing here drew on peripheral blood, taken 28 days after the second AZD1222 dose. Every receptor here comes from an adult who received the AZD1222 COVID-19 vaccine.

The CDR3 sequence is CASSPGTARGDTQYF. Written as DNA, the CDR3 is TGTGCCAGCTCACCCGGGACGGCCAGGGGGGATACGCAGTATTTT. This chain connects TRBV18 to TRBJ2-3; 7 nucleotides match TRBD1. Germline V gives CDR1 KGHSH, CDR2 LQKENI. This CDR3 comprises 15 residues. The trim removed 3 bases at V and 6 bases at J, leaving 9 bases unmatched.

The genes are TRBV6-5 and TRBJ2-1, with D possibly being TRBD2 (5 bases). Trimming pared 0 bases from V and 6 bases from J, leaving 6 bases between. The germline CDR1 and CDR2 sequences are MNHEY and SVGAGI. This CDR3 region has 13 residues. CDR3 region: CASSYSEGNEQFF. CDR3 in DNA: TGTGCCAGCAGTTACTCCGAGGGCAATGAGCAGTTCTTC.

The chain is built from TRBV27 and TRBJ2-5; 7 nucleotides line up with TRBD1. This CDR3 contains 13 residues. Germline V gene data show CDR1 as MNHEY and CDR2 as SMNVEV (reference sequence). Losses at the gene ends were 5 bases for V and 3 bases for J; bases not matched to a gene: 3. The CDR3 here is CASSTDREETQYF. The CDR3 bases are TGTGCCAGCAGTACCGACAGGGAAGAGACCCAGTACTTC.

This chain connects TRBV7-3 to TRBJ2-1, with D maybe TRBD2 (5 bases). Germline CDR1 and CDR2: SGHTA and FQGTGA. The CDR3 has 14 amino acids. V was shortened by 2 bases and J by 8 bases, with 13 bases between the two germline ends. For the CDR3, the DNA is TGTGCCAGCAGCTTATCATCGGGAAAGGATGAGCAGTTCTTC. Translation: CASSLSSGKDEQFF.

The V and J genes are TRBV19 and TRBJ2-1, with 7 positions matching TRBD1. In germline, CDR1 is LNHDA, CDR2 SQIVND (reference sequence). With V trimmed by 6 bases and J by 9 bases, 5 bases remained unmatched. The CDR3 loop spans 12 amino acids. The CDR3: CASRTGVREQFF. The DNA of the CDR3 is TGTGCCAGTAGAACAGGGGTCCGTGAGCAGTTCTTC. Combining the CDR3 with reference TRBV19 and TRBJ2-1 gives the whole variable domain DGGITQSPKYLFRKEGQNVTLSCEQNLNHDAMYWYRQDPGQGLRLIYYSQIVNDFQKGDIAEGYSVSREKKESFPLTVTSAQKNPTAFYLCASRTGVREQFFGPGTRLTVL.

The chain combines TRBV28 with TRBJ2-2; D call uncertain. V was clipped by 6 bases and J by 7 bases, with 9 bases between them. This CDR3 has 12 residues. Germline V gives CDR1 MDHEN, CDR2 SYDVKM. The CDR3 nucleotides read TGTGCCAGCAGCTCAAGCCGCGGGGAGCTGTTTTTT. Protein product: CASSSSRGELFF.

The rearrangement links TRBV19 to TRBJ2-2; 8 bases are a match to TRBD2. Germline V lookup: CDR1 LNHDA, CDR2 SQIVND (reference sequence). The CDR3 length is 17 residues. The ends lost 3 bases at V and 0 bases at J; junction bases unmatched: 6. This CDR3 reads CASSMGGRTANTGELFF. CDR3 nucleotide sequence: TGTGCCAGTAGTATGGGCGGGAGGACCGCGAACACCGGGGAGCTGTTTTTT.

The chain combines TRBV6-5 with TRBJ2-1; 7 bases agree with TRBD2. The CDR3 loop spans 14 amino acids. V shed 4 bases and J 8 bases; nucleotides not matched to a gene: 8. The V gene's germline CDR1 is MNHEY and CDR2 SVGAGI. CDR3: CASSLRGSLYEQFF. Here the CDR3 DNA reads TGTGCCAGCAGTTTGCGCGGGAGTCTCTATGAGCAGTTCTTC.

This rearrangement joins TRBV7-3 to TRBJ2-1; TRBD2 agrees at 14 bases. Germline V gives CDR1 SGHTA, CDR2 FQGTGA. V lost 2 bases to trimming and J lost 10 bases; unmatched junction nucleotides: 7. The CDR3 sequence is 16 residues long. CDR3 residues: CASSLSPGLAGEEQFF. The DNA of the CDR3 is TGTGCCAGCAGCTTATCCCCGGGACTAGCGGGGGAGGAGCAGTTCTTC. The variable domain in full, with the rest retrieved from reference TRBV7-3 and TRBJ2-1, is GAGVSQTPSNKVTEKGKYVELRCDPISGHTALYWYRQSLGQGPEFLIYFQGTGAADDSGLPNDRFFAVRPEGSVSTLKIQRTERGDSAVYLCASSLSPGLAGEEQFFGPGTRLTVL.

V and J are TRBV15 and TRBJ2-3; 8 nucleotides agree with TRBD2. V lost 0 bases, J lost 5 bases, and 7 bases stayed unmatched. The CDR3 sequence is 16 residues long. The germline gives CDR1 LNHNV, CDR2 YYDKDF (reference sequence). The CDR3 DNA follows: TGTGCCACCAGCAGAGATGGGACGGCGGGGGGAGATACGCAGTATTTT. This translates into CATSRDGTAGGDTQYF.

The J gene is TRBJ2-2, the V gene TRBV3-1 (or the pseudogene TRBV3-2); TRBD2 agrees at 8 bases. This CDR3 has 16 amino acids. The J segment lost 7 bases and the V segment lost 1 base, leaving 8 bases of the junction unmatched. Germline values: CDR1 LGHDT, CDR2 YNNKEL (reference sequence). In nucleotides, the CDR3 is TGTGCCAGCAGCCAAGGCAGCGGGAGATTAAACGGGGAGCTGTTTTTT. This codes for CASSQGSGRLNGELFF.

This clone was detected once. This sequence joins TRBV18 and TRBJ1-2, with TRBD1 matching over 9 bases. The CDR3 runs to 13 residues. V shed 10 bases and J 13 bases; nucleotides not matched to a gene: 16. Germline V gene data show CDR1 as KGHSH and CDR2 as LQKENI. CDR3 sequence: CATNEGTGPDSTF. CDR3 nucleotides: TGTGCCACCAACGAAGGGACAGGGCCCGATTCCACCTTC. Looking up the rest from reference TRBV18 and TRBJ1-2 gives the full variable domain: NAGVMQNPRHLVRRRGQEARLRCSPMKGHSHVYWYRQLPEEGLKFMVYLQKENIIDESGMPKERFSAEFPKEGPSILRIQQVVRGDSAAYFCATNEGTGPDSTFGSGTRLTVV.

This CDR3 is CASSQTSKGSYNEQFF. For the CDR3, the DNA is TGTGCCAGCAGCCAAACGTCGAAGGGCTCCTACAATGAGCAGTTCTTC. J is TRBJ2-1 and V is TRBV3-1 (or the pseudogene TRBV3-2); D gene ambiguous. Germline V CDR1 and CDR2: LGHDT, YNNKEL (reference sequence). V shed 2 bases and J shed 0 bases, with 11 bases lying between them. The CDR3 has 16 residues.

The genes are TRBV6-4 and TRBJ2-6; no firm D call. V gave up 0 bases and J gave up 0 bases, with 6 bases separating them. The germline V gene encodes CDR1 MRHNA and CDR2 SNTAGT. This CDR3 has 16 amino acids. As DNA, the CDR3 is TGTGCCAGCAGTGACTCACAAAACTCTGGGGCCAACGTCCTGACTTTC. Protein product: CASSDSQNSGANVLTF.

The rearrangement links TRBV15 to TRBJ1-4; D is uncertain. The CDR3 runs 16 residues. The V and J ends lost 1 base and 0 bases respectively, with 9 bases between them. CDR1 is LNHNV and CDR2 is YYDKDF in the germline V gene (reference sequence). The CDR3 is CATSRGSGATNEKLFF. In nucleotides, the CDR3 is TGTGCCACCAGCAGAGGGTCGGGTGCAACTAATGAAAAACTGTTTTTT.

The chain uses TRBV5-4 and TRBJ1-3; D call uncertain. Per the germline V gene, CDR1 is SGHNT and CDR2 is YYREEE (reference sequence). There are 15 residues in the CDR3. V gave up 4 bases and J gave up 0 bases, with 11 bases separating them. The chain's CDR3 is CASSPGPNSGNTIYF. The CDR3 DNA reads as TGTGCCAGCAGCCCAGGACCTAACTCTGGAAACACCATATATTTT. The full variable domain, its missing parts supplied by reference TRBV5-4 and TRBJ1-3, is ETGVTQSPTHLIKTRGQQVTLRCSSQSGHNTVSWYQQALGQGPQFIFQYYREEENGRGNFPPRFSGLQFPNYSSELNVNALELDDSALYLCASSPGPNSGNTIYFGEGSWLTVV.

The chain combines TRBV3-1 (or the pseudogene TRBV3-2) with TRBJ2-6, with TRBD2 matching 11 bases. The V gene end was trimmed by 0 bases and the J gene end by 1 base; junction bases not matched to a gene: 11. CDR3 size: 21 residues. Germline V lookup: CDR1 LGHDT, CDR2 YNNKEL (reference sequence). CDR3 coding DNA: TGTGCCAGCAGCCAAGAAAGGGCTAGCGGGAGGAAGGTTTCTGGGGCCAACGTCCTGACTTTC. Protein product: CASSQERASGRKVSGANVLTF.

The gene calls are TRBV18 and TRBJ1-3; D not resolved. This CDR3 is built from 14 residues. V lost 1 base to trimming and J lost 2 bases, with 6 bases between them. Germline V lookup: CDR1 KGHSH, CDR2 LQKENI. CDR3 region: CASSPQRAGNTIYF. CDR3 DNA: TGTGCCAGCTCACCACAAAGGGCTGGAAACACCATATATTTT.

The chain links TRBV7-8 to TRBJ2-3; 7 bases are a match to TRBD2. This CDR3 is 17 amino acids long. The V gene end was trimmed by 2 bases and the J gene end by 3 bases; junction bases not matched to a gene: 11. The germline CDR1 and CDR2 sequences are SGHVS and FQNEAQ. The CDR3 bases are TGTGCCAGCAGCTTACTCGGTCCCGGGGGAGGGACAGATACGCAGTATTTT. This encodes CASSLLGPGGGTDTQYF.